This T cell receptor beta chain was sequenced in a study of synovial regulatory T cells in juvenile arthritis. General observations from the study: Synovial Teff and blood CPL repertoires partially overlapped with iaTreg TCR repertoires, which were largely patient-private. CDR3 overlap with synovial Tregs was higher for iaTregs than other blood Tregs. Inflammation-associated Treg cells in blood had less TCR diversity than the remaining blood Treg cells.

The length of the CDR3 is 15 residues. Only the protein is available. The V gene's germline CDR1 is SEHNR and CDR2 FQNEAQ (reference sequence). In regard to this clone: Its antigen remains unknown.

These iaTreg cells were HLA-DR+ Tregs. Median age about 11 years (roughly 2.3-25); median disease duration about 7 years (0.2-19.1). Here immunoSEQ multiplex PCR was the method, and the copy in TCRdb shows in-frame clones only, minus some. The sample yields about 10,000 clones, of which the top ten take up roughly 1.5%. The origin of this receptor is a donor younger than 35 with juvenile idiopathic arthritis. The sequencing sample was made of Treg cells from blood. Subset of the sample: HLA-DR+ inflammation-associated blood Treg cells. The chain is built from TRBV7-9 and TRBJ2-2; the TCRdb call, TRBD2, lacks DNA for checking. The CDR3 protein is CASTTSGTATGELFF.